The count of the clone carrying this TCR beta chain is one. The target antigen is unknown. These data originate in a study of Ad26.COV2.S vaccination and SARS-CoV-2 variants. Study information: Participants got Ad26.COV2.S intramuscularly, once or twice 56 days apart. General study findings and limits: The TCR-based breadth and depth measures might underestimate overall T cell responses. It was reported that spike-specific CD8+ and CD4+ T cell responses were substantially broad after vaccination.

Stated treatment: around 19 received Ad26.COV2.S at low or high dose, single or two shots; five or six received placebo; per-sample allocation not given. Collection of the samples took place on day 63 after the first injection of vaccine or placebo. Method: immunoSEQ multiplex PCR; TCRdb's copy keeps in-frame clones and lacks some. Of about 350,000 clones listed, around 90% are singletons. V was shortened by 4 bases and J by 7 bases, with 13 bases between the two germline ends. This CDR3 has 14 amino acids. Germline V gene lookup returns CDR1 MNHEY and CDR2 SVGAGI. This sample comprised peripheral blood, obtained in a trial of Ad26.COV2.S vaccine versus placebo. The genes are TRBV6-5 and TRBJ2-2; no definite D call. This sequence was found in a person between 18 and 65 years old who received the Ad26.COV2.S COVID-19 vaccine or a placebo. The CDR3 DNA reads as TGTGCCAGCAGTTCGCCGGGCCGCGGCGGGGAGCTGTTTTTT. This gives the protein CASSSPGRGGELFF.